Listed here are 21 T cell receptor beta chains from one sample, sequenced in a study of read filtering for tumor transcriptome and immune sequencing. Molecular barcoded adaptors covering alpha/delta and beta/gamma chains were used on 400 to 450 ng RNA. TCRdb ran MiXCR on the reads and lists one entry per CDR3 protein. The table shows about 40,000 distinct CDR3 sequences, with roughly 15% occurring only once. The specimen sequenced was a population of CD138-negative cells sorted from bone marrow. These receptors originate from a donor at least 40 years old with multiple myeloma.

This clonotype was observed at least ten times. The rearrangement uses TRBV6-1 and TRBJ2-2, with 7 positions matching TRBD2. Germline V gives CDR1 MNHNS, CDR2 SASEGT. The CDR3 is 15 residues long. With 2 bases clipped from V and 6 bases from J, the junction kept 6 bases outside the gene matches. The CDR3 reads CASSESAGAAGELFF. CDR3 nucleotides: TGTGCCAGCAGTGAATCGGCGGGAGCGGCCGGGGAGCTGTTTTTT.

This clonotype was seen many times. The chain couples TRBV29-1 to TRBJ2-1; 16 bases map to TRBD2. Germline CDR1 reads SQVTM; CDR2 reads ANQGSEA. This CDR3 comprises 14 residues. V trimming: 6 bases; J trimming: 7 bases; junction bases outside the gene matches: 3. CDR3: CSVGTSGRANEQFF. CDR3 DNA sequence: TGCAGCGTCGGGACTAGCGGGAGGGCGAATGAGCAGTTCTTC.

At least ten counts were recorded for this clonotype. This chain uses TRBV29-1 with TRBJ2-1; weak D call: TRBD2 (6 bases). Germline V gene lookup returns CDR1 SQVTM and CDR2 ANQGSEA. The CDR3 runs to 11 residues. The V and J ends lost 7 bases and 2 bases respectively, with 6 bases between them. CDR3 amino acids: CSGGAYNEQFF. In nucleotides, the CDR3 is TGCAGCGGCGGGGCCTACAATGAGCAGTTCTTC.

This clonotype was recorded at least ten times. The J gene is TRBJ2-7, the V gene TRBV4-2, with unresolved D. Germline V CDR1 and CDR2: LGHNA, YNFKEQ. The CDR3 runs 14 residues. The V end lost 0 bases, the J end lost 3 bases, and 9 bases lay between the germline ends. CDR3 sequence reads: CASSQDLVNYEQYF. In DNA form, the CDR3 reads TGTGCCAGCAGCCAAGATCTTGTGAACTACGAGCAGTACTTC.

The chain joins TRBV10-3 to TRBJ2-6; possibly TRBD1 for D (6 bases). Trimming left V 7 bases short and J 0 bases short, with 16 bases between. The CDR3 covers 17 residues. Per the germline V gene, CDR1 is ENHRY and CDR2 is SYGVKD. The CDR3 bases are TGTGCCATCAACCCGGGACAAAAATCCTCTGGGGCCAACGTCCTGACTTTC. The encoded protein is CAINPGQKSSGANVLTF.

Comments on this clonotype: With a much larger clone just one base away, this may be a read error. J is TRBJ2-3 and V is TRBV7-2; D is ambiguous. Per germline, CDR1 SGHTA and CDR2 FQGNSA. The CDR3 is 14 amino acids. The CDR3 nucleotides are TGTCCCAGCAGCTTAGTCGCGGCCACAGATACGCAGTATTTT. Translated: CPSSLVAATDTQYF. The variable domain in full, with the rest retrieved from reference TRBV7-2 and TRBJ2-3, is GAGVSQSPSNKVTEKGKDVELRCDPISGHTALYWYRQSLGQGLEFLIYFQGNSAPDKSGLPSDRFSAERTGGSVSTLTIQRTQQEDSAVYLCPSSLVAATDTQYFGPGTRLTVL.

There are many counts of this clonotype. The chain recombines TRBV20-1 with TRBJ2-1; TRBD2 matches 12 bases. This CDR3 is 16 amino acids long. J was trimmed by 0 bases and V by 5 bases; bases with no gene match: 5. Germline CDR1 and CDR2: DFQATT and SNEGSKA (reference sequence). The CDR3 bases are TGCAGTGCTGGACTGACTAGCGGGGGCTCCTACAATGAGCAGTTCTTC. It codes for CSAGLTSGGSYNEQFF.

This clonotype was detected many times. This chain joins TRBV7-8 and TRBJ2-2, with 12 positions matching TRBD2. Germline V lookup: CDR1 SGHVS, CDR2 FQNEAQ. Trimming took 1 base from V and 5 from J; bases not matched to a gene: 11. The CDR3 is 19 residues long. The CDR3 loop reads CASSLGLPSGRALTGELFF. The CDR3 nucleotides read TGTGCCAGCAGCTTAGGCCTCCCTAGCGGGAGGGCCCTAACCGGGGAGCTGTTTTTT.

At least ten counts were recorded for this clonotype. The chain has TRBV11-2 and TRBJ1-1, with TRBD1 identical over 7 bases. Germline trimming cut 5 bases from V and 6 bases from J; bases unmatched to any gene: 6. Germline values: CDR1 SGHAT, CDR2 FQNNGV. The CDR3 loop spans 13 amino acids. The CDR3 here is CASSIQGTSEAFF. The CDR3 region has the DNA TGTGCCAGCAGCATACAGGGGACCTCTGAAGCTTTCTTT.

In this sample, this clonotype turned up many times. CDR3 sequence (DNA): TGCAGCGCCGGAGAGGGACCCTCCTACGAGCAGTACTTC. Amino acids: CSAGEGPSYEQYF. The chain recombines TRBV29-1 with TRBJ2-7, with D possibly called TRBD1 or TRBD2 (5 bases each). The CDR3 runs to 13 residues. From germline, CDR1 is SQVTM and CDR2 ANQGSEA. Trimming took 7 bases from V and 0 from J, leaving 13 bases between them.

This clonotype was seen many times. The chain employs TRBV2 and TRBJ2-3, with a tentative D call TRBD1 (6 bases). The germline CDR1 and CDR2 sequences are SNHLY and FYNNEI. The CDR3 totals 14 residues. V lost 6 bases to trimming and J lost 0 bases, with 10 bases between them. CDR3 sequence reads: CASRPGQSTDTQYF. In DNA, the CDR3 is TGTGCCAGCAGACCGGGACAAAGCACAGATACGCAGTATTTT.

This clonotype was seen at least ten times. This sequence joins TRBV15 and TRBJ2-1; possibly TRBD1 or TRBD2 for D (5 bases each). The germline V gene has CDR1 LNHNV and CDR2 YYDKDF (reference sequence). The CDR3 contains 16 residues. Trimming took 1 base from V and 3 from J, leaving 13 bases between them. The CDR3 nucleotides are TGTGCCACCAGCAGAGTCGGGACGGTTTACTACAATGAGCAGTTCTTC. This gives the protein CATSRVGTVYYNEQFF.

In its sample, this clonotype was seen many times. The rearrangement links TRBV30 to TRBJ1-1; D possibly corresponds to TRBD1 (5 bases). Per the germline V gene, CDR1 is GTSNPN and CDR2 is SVGIG (reference sequence). Trimming pared 0 bases from V and 7 bases from J, leaving 18 bases between. The CDR3 is made up of 15 amino acids. In DNA form, the CDR3 reads TGTGCCTGGAGTGTATCCGGGACGGAACATGGTGAAGCTTTCTTT. Encoded protein: CAWSVSGTEHGEAFF.

This clonotype was seen at least ten times. The rearrangement links TRBV5-1 to TRBJ2-2; D may be TRBD1 or TRBD2 (5 bases each). This CDR3 comprises 13 residues. The V and J ends lost 5 bases and 4 bases respectively, with 9 bases between them. Germline CDR1 and CDR2: SGHRS and YFSETQ. CDR3 residues: CASRAGSTGELFF. In nucleotides, the CDR3 is TGCGCCAGCAGGGCAGGGAGCACCGGGGAGCTGTTTTTT.

This clonotype was counted at least ten times. This chain joins TRBV18 and TRBJ2-1, with TRBD1 identical over 9 bases. With V trimmed by 4 bases and J by 1 base, 11 bases remained unmatched. The germline V gene has CDR1 KGHSH and CDR2 LQKENI. This CDR3 contains 18 residues. DNA of the CDR3: TGTGCCAGCTCACGTGGACAGGGGTACGGGAGTTCCTACAATGAGCAGTTCTTC. Protein sequence: CASSRGQGYGSSYNEQFF.

The sample holds a few counts of this clonotype. This chain connects TRBV7-3 to TRBJ2-3; 12 bases match TRBD2. Per the germline V gene, CDR1 is SGHTA and CDR2 is FQGTGA. V lost 5 bases, J lost 5 bases, and 5 bases stayed unmatched. CDR3 length: 15 amino acids. Written as DNA, the CDR3 is TGTGCCAGCAGCGGGACTAGCGGGCCCCGAGATACGCAGTATTTT. This gives the protein CASSGTSGPRDTQYF. The complete variable domain, with remaining parts taken from reference TRBV7-3 and TRBJ2-3, reads GAGVSQTPSNKVTEKGKYVELRCDPISGHTALYWYRQSLGQGPEFLIYFQGTGAADDSGLPNDRFFAVRPEGSVSTLKIQRTERGDSAVYLCASSGTSGPRDTQYFGPGTRLTVL.

Many counts were recorded for this clonotype. The rearrangement uses TRBV28 and TRBJ2-1; D not certain. The CDR3 covers 11 residues. Trimming removed 6 bases from V and 3 bases from J, with 3 bases in between. Looked up from germline, CDR1 is MDHEN and CDR2 is SYDVKM. CDR3 DNA sequence: TGTGCCAGCAGGATCTACAATGAGCAGTTCTTC. Its protein is CASRIYNEQFF.

This clonotype was counted once. Possible read error: a much larger clone is one base away. The V gene is TRBV5-1, the J gene TRBJ2-7; a weak D match, TRBD2 (5 bases). CDR1 and CDR2 from the germline V gene are SGHRS and YFSETQ. CDR3 length equals 16 residues. The CDR3 coding sequence is TGCGCCAGCAATCTGGGAGTAACAGTCTACTCCTACGAGCAGTGCTTC. Protein sequence: CASNLGVTVYSYEQCF.

This clonotype turned up a few times. A much larger clone is a single base away; this may be a read error. The V call is TRBV7-6, the J call TRBJ2-3, with D possibly being TRBD1 (5 bases). The germline V gene has CDR1 SGHVS and CDR2 FNYEAQ. This CDR3 comprises 13 residues. The CDR3 loop reads CASSLAQTDTRYF. Written as DNA, the CDR3 is TGTGCCAGCAGCTTAGCGCAGACAGATACGCGGTATTTT.

This clonotype was seen repeatedly, ten times or more. The chain recombines TRBV10-3 with TRBJ2-3; D possibly matches TRBD1 or TRBD2 (5 bases each). Trimming pared 7 bases from V and 2 bases from J, leaving 13 bases between. The CDR3 totals 14 residues. CDR1 and CDR2 from the germline V gene are ENHRY and SYGVKD. The CDR3 protein is CAIKRGRDTDTQYF. CDR3 DNA sequence: TGTGCCATCAAGAGGGGACGGGACACAGATACGCAGTATTTT.

This sequence joins TRBV7-9 and TRBJ2-5, with TRBD1 identical over 7 bases. Germline V gives CDR1 SEHNR, CDR2 FQNEAQ (reference sequence). J lost 1 base, V lost 6 bases, and 5 bases had no gene match. This CDR3 spans 14 amino acids. The CDR3 sequence is CASSPRQGQETQYF. DNA of the CDR3: TGTGCCAGCAGTCCCCGACAGGGCCAAGAGACCCAGTACTTC. Using reference TRBV7-9 and TRBJ2-5 for the parts outside the CDR3, the full variable domain is DTGVSQNPRHKITKRGQNVTFRCDPISEHNRLYWYRQTLGQGPEFLTYFQNEAQLEKSRLLSDRFSAERPKGSFSTLEIQRTEQGDSAMYLCASSPRQGQETQYFGPGTRLLVL.